This T cell receptor beta chain was identified in a study of shared clonotypes between healthy human individuals. Study results and limitations: Rarefaction curves obtained for sorted subsets showed sequencing incomplete despite large depth.

It was 200 to 250 ng DNA, about 30,000 T cell genomes, that sorted-subset replicate PCRs used. Data came from immunoSEQ multiplex PCR; TCRdb stores just in-frame clones and leaves some out. The table has about 2 million clones, roughly 94% seen once. This clone was observed once. Its antigen is not known. From germline, CDR1 is SEHNR and CDR2 FQNEAQ (reference sequence). V was pared by 0 bases and J by 2 bases, with 11 bases between. This CDR3 has 16 amino acids. CD45RO-negative CD8 cells positively selected for CCR7 made up the naive population, which excluded terminally differentiated effector memory CD45RA+ cells. The donors were all Caucasian adults (living in Nashville, Tennessee).

The specimen was naive CD8+ T cells sorted from blood. The chain joins TRBV7-9 to TRBJ1-5; D is unclear. This TCR came from a man in his late teens or twenties in good health. CDR3 sequence reads: CASSLARNRRNQPQHF. CDR3 bases: TGTGCCAGCAGCTTAGCGAGGAACCGTCGCAATCAGCCCCAGCATTTT.